Presented here are 32 T cell receptor beta chains from one specimen sequenced in a study of blood T cells in healthy people across ages. A sample-barcoded 5' primer and a J-beta primer mix were used in a second PCR of about 6 to 12 cycles. TCRdb re-analysed the 5' RACE reads in MiXCR, keeping a single row per CDR3 protein. Of about 1 million distinct CDR3 sequences in the sample, under 30% were seen once. These data were also filed under a second study, of T cells of mothers and their children.

Sequencing input: blood. Receptor source: a girl aged 2-10 years in good health.

The sample holds a few counts of this clonotype. The chain is built from TRBV10-3 and TRBJ2-1; weak D call: TRBD1 (5 bases). V was cut by 9 bases and J by 8 bases, with 17 bases left in between. Germline V CDR1 and CDR2: ENHRY, SYGVKD. CDR3 length equals 13 residues. The CDR3 sequence is CAIRDQGFYEQFF. In nucleotides, the CDR3 is TGTGCCATACGAGACCAGGGTTTTTATGAGCAGTTCTTC.

This clonotype was picked up a small number of times. The chain links TRBV20-1 to TRBJ1-5; TRBD1 agrees at 8 bases. Germline V gives CDR1 DFQATT, CDR2 SNEGSKA (reference sequence). V lost 5 bases to trimming and J lost 7 bases; unmatched junction nucleotides: 13. The CDR3 is 15 amino acids. CDR3 in DNA: TGCAGTGCTGAAGAGTCGACAGGGGCTGGACAGCCCCAGCATTTT. Protein product: CSAEESTGAGQPQHF.

The chain joins TRBV28 to TRBJ1-1; no firm D call. The CDR3 is 12 residues long. CDR1 is MDHEN and CDR2 is SYDVKM in the germline V gene. V shed 5 bases and J shed 7 bases, with 11 bases lying between them. CDR3: CASSSLGDEAFF. CDR3 coding DNA: TGTGCCAGCAGTAGTCTGGGCGATGAAGCTTTCTTT.

This clonotype appeared a few times. The V and J genes are TRBV5-1 and TRBJ1-6, with D possibly TRBD1 on 6 matching bases. Trimming left V 5 bases short and J 7 bases short, with 13 bases between. Germline V gene data show CDR1 as SGHRS and CDR2 as YFSETQ. This CDR3 contains 14 residues. CDR3 coding DNA: TGCGCCAGCAGGGACGACAGGACGAATTCACCCCTCCACTTT. This sequence encodes CASRDDRTNSPLHF. Looking up the rest from reference TRBV5-1 and TRBJ1-6 gives the full variable domain: KAGVTQTPRYLIKTRGQQVTLSCSPISGHRSVSWYQQTPGQGLQFLFEYFSETQRNKGNFPGRFSGRQFSNSRSEMNVSTLELGDSALYLCASRDDRTNSPLHFGNGTRLTVT.

The table lists this clonotype with a few counts. This sequence joins TRBV20-1 and TRBJ2-3; TRBD2 matches 9 bases. Looked up from germline, CDR1 is DFQATT and CDR2 is SNEGSKA (reference sequence). V lost 0 bases and J lost 2; bases outside the gene matches: 9. This CDR3 spans 17 amino acids. CDR3 sequence reads: CSARDRPGLAYTDTQYF. The CDR3 nucleotides are TGCAGTGCTAGAGACCGCCCGGGACTAGCTTACACAGATACGCAGTATTTT.

This clonotype has more than one count but fewer than ten. J is TRBJ2-5 and V is TRBV10-3; D is unresolved. Germline loops: CDR1 ENHRY, CDR2 SYGVKD. V was trimmed by 3 bases and J by 0 bases, leaving 5 bases between them. The CDR3 contains 13 residues. The DNA for the CDR3 is TGTGCCATCAGTGAACCGGACCAAGAGACCCAGTACTTC. Encoded protein: CAISEPDQETQYF.

The sample holds a few counts of this clonotype. V is TRBV9 and J is TRBJ2-5, with D hard to call. The V end was cut by 1 base, the J end by 2 bases, with 15 bases between. CDR1 is SGDLS, CDR2 YYNGEE, per germline. The CDR3 consists of 16 residues. CDR3 sequence (DNA): TGTGCCAGCAGCGTAATTCGCGACGCAGGACAAGAGACCCAGTACTTC. The encoded protein is CASSVIRDAGQETQYF.

This clonotype was picked up a small number of times. The chain employs TRBV12-3 or TRBV12-4 and TRBJ1-2; D not resolved. V was shortened by 7 bases and J by 5 bases, with 14 bases between the two germline ends. CDR3 size: 13 residues. The CDR3 nucleotides are TGTGCCAGCATCACGGCCCCCATTTATGGCTACACCTTC. It encodes CASITAPIYGYTF.

V gene TRBV7-2 combines with J gene TRBJ1-5; 8 nucleotides match TRBD1. J gave up 5 bases and V 5 bases, and 11 bases lay outside the gene matches. The CDR3 has 16 amino acids. The germline CDR1 and CDR2 sequences are SGHTA and FQGNSA. The CDR3 nucleotides read TGTGCCAGCAGCCTCCGGACAGGGTTGGCCGATCAGCCCCAGCATTTT. As protein: CASSLRTGLADQPQHF.

V usage is TRBV13 and J usage is TRBJ1-2; D perhaps matches TRBD1 (5 bases). This CDR3 has 16 amino acids. Germline V gene data show CDR1 as PRHDT and CDR2 as FYEKMQ (reference sequence). V was pared by 0 bases and J by 4 bases, with 15 bases between. The chain's CDR3 is CASSLGDPGRAYGYTF. The DNA of the CDR3 is TGTGCCAGCAGCTTAGGCGACCCAGGGAGGGCCTATGGCTACACCTTC.

This clonotype has a single count. The rearrangement joins TRBV29-1 to TRBJ2-5; the match to TRBD1 covers 7 bases. The J call may be wrong; the DNA end is better matched by TRBJ2-7. CDR3 length: 14 residues. Germline V gene data show CDR1 as SQVTM and CDR2 as ANQGSEA. CDR3 in amino acids: CSVGIRGLSYEQYF. CDR3 nucleotide sequence: TGCAGCGTTGGTATTAGGGGGCTTAGCTACGAGCAGTACTTC.

The chain uses TRBV20-1 and TRBJ2-1; a possible D gene is TRBD2 (5 bases). The end of the DNA fits TRBJ2-5 better, so the J call may be wrong. Germline V CDR1 and CDR2: DFQATT, SNEGSKA (reference sequence). This CDR3 contains 14 residues. CDR3 DNA sequence: TGCAGTGCTAGAGATCCGGAGGCTGGAGAGACCCAGTACTTC. Amino acids: CSARDPEAGETQYF.

This clonotype was counted only a few times. J is TRBJ2-1 and V is TRBV7-9; 9 nucleotides agree with TRBD2. The CDR3 loop spans 18 amino acids. J lost 2 bases, V lost 11 bases, and 19 bases had no gene match. Germline CDR1 reads SEHNR; CDR2 reads FQNEAQ (reference sequence). The CDR3 sequence: CAGGTGGRDDLAYNEQFF. The DNA for the CDR3 is TGTGCCGGGGGGACTGGCGGGAGGGATGATCTTGCCTACAATGAGCAGTTCTTC. The full variable domain, its missing parts supplied by reference TRBV7-9 and TRBJ2-1, is DTGVSQNPRHKITKRGQNVTFRCDPISEHNRLYWYRQTLGQGPEFLTYFQNEAQLEKSRLLSDRFSAERPKGSFSTLEIQRTEQGDSAMYLCAGGTGGRDDLAYNEQFFGPGTRLTVL.

This chain links TRBV10-3 with TRBJ2-5; D possibly matches TRBD1 or TRBD2 (6 bases each). In germline, CDR1 is ENHRY, CDR2 SYGVKD. CDR3 length: 16 amino acids. Trimming took off 0 bases at V and 2 bases at J, with 13 bases between the two ends. CDR3 protein: CAISESVGGRQETQYF. CDR3 nucleotides: TGTGCCATCAGTGAGTCCGTCGGGGGCCGGCAAGAGACCCAGTACTTC.

This clonotype appeared a few times. V usage is TRBV6-2 or TRBV6-3 and J usage is TRBJ1-2, with 10 bases that match TRBD1. Germline CDR1 reads MNHEY; CDR2 reads SVGEGT. The J segment lost 4 bases and the V segment lost 1 base, leaving 3 bases of the junction unmatched. CDR3 length: 15 amino acids. The CDR3 nucleotides read TGTGCCAGCAGTTACTTGACAGGGGGCGCCTATGGCTACACCTTC. Encoded protein: CASSYLTGGAYGYTF.

This clonotype appeared a few times. The chain couples TRBV6-2 or TRBV6-3 to TRBJ2-7; 9 bases align to TRBD1. V shed 4 bases and J 3 bases; nucleotides not matched to a gene: 7. This CDR3 region has 15 residues. Germline V gives CDR1 MNHEY, CDR2 SVGEGT. The CDR3 region is CASSSLRQGVYEQYF. The CDR3 coding sequence is TGTGCCAGCAGTTCTCTCCGACAGGGGGTCTACGAGCAGTACTTC.

The chain couples TRBV4-1 to TRBJ1-2; no definite D call. Germline V gene data show CDR1 as MGHRA and CDR2 as YSYEKL. This CDR3 spans 15 amino acids. V was shortened by 3 bases and J by 2 bases, with 13 bases between the two germline ends. In DNA, the CDR3 is TGCGCCAGCAGCCATGTGGCTCTCGGGAACTATGGCTACACCTTC. Translated, it gives CASSHVALGNYGYTF.

The chain joins TRBV6-1 to TRBJ1-5; a weak D match, TRBD1 (5 bases). This CDR3 spans 14 amino acids. CDR1 and CDR2 from the germline V gene are MNHNS and SASEGT. The germline V and J ends were trimmed by 8 bases and 5 bases, with 16 bases remaining between them. The CDR3 DNA is TGTGCCAGCGCTCGGCAGGGCGCATATCAGCCCCAGCATTTT. Translation: CASARQGAYQPQHF.

The gene calls are TRBV29-1 and TRBJ1-1; the D is unclear. The CDR3 extends over 13 amino acids. From germline, CDR1 is SQVTM and CDR2 ANQGSEA. V lost 3 bases to trimming and J lost 0 bases, with 8 bases between them. CDR3 protein: CSVDKGLNTEAFF. DNA of the CDR3: TGCAGCGTTGATAAAGGATTGAACACTGAAGCTTTCTTT.

This clonotype has just a few counts. In nucleotides, the CDR3 is TGCGCCAGCAGCCAAACCCCCCAGACAGGGTGGAATTCGCGGCAGTTCTTC. It translates to CASSQTPQTGWNSRQFF. The genes are TRBV4-1 and TRBJ2-1; 7 nucleotides match TRBD1. Trimming took 2 bases from V and 12 from J; bases not matched to a gene: 19. Germline V gene lookup returns CDR1 MGHRA and CDR2 YSYEKL. The CDR3 covers 17 residues.

In its sample, this clonotype was seen a few times. The chain combines TRBV4-3 with TRBJ2-5; TRBD2 aligns across 7 bases. V dropped 0 bases and J dropped 1; count of bases not matched to a gene: 8. The CDR3 is made up of 17 amino acids. Germline V lookup: CDR1 LGHNA, CDR2 YSLEER. Written as DNA, the CDR3 is TGCGCCAGCAGCCAAGATATCGGGGGGACCAGCCAAGAGACCCAGTACTTC. This translates into CASSQDIGGTSQETQYF.

The rearrangement uses TRBV7-8 and TRBJ2-4, with TRBD2 as a possible D gene (5 bases). Trimming removed 0 bases from V and 6 bases from J, with 12 bases in between. From germline, CDR1 is SGHVS and CDR2 FQNEAQ. The CDR3 consists of 15 residues. Written as DNA, the CDR3 is TGTGCCAGCAGCTTAGCGCGAGTAGAGGGAAACATTCAGTACTTC. Encoded protein: CASSLARVEGNIQYF.

V and J are TRBV4-1 and TRBJ1-4; unclear D gene. Looked up from germline, CDR1 is MGHRA and CDR2 is YSYEKL. V was trimmed by 7 bases and J by 8 bases, leaving 20 bases between them. The length of the CDR3 is 15 residues. This chain's CDR3 is CASTPRRADEEKLFF. The CDR3 DNA reads TGCGCCAGCACCCCTCGTAGGGCGGACGAAGAAAAACTGTTTTTT.

This CDR3 reads CASRTRDRGHETQYF. In DNA, the CDR3 is TGTGCCAGCAGAACCCGGGACAGGGGGCACGAGACCCAGTACTTC. The chain has TRBV6-5 and TRBJ2-5, with TRBD1 matching 12 bases. Trimming took 6 bases from V and 5 from J; bases not matched to a gene: 7. The V gene's germline CDR1 is MNHEY and CDR2 SVGAGI. The CDR3 totals 15 residues.

CDR3 sequence: CASSLDTGGGTGELFF. CDR3 DNA sequence: TGCGCCAGCAGCTTGGATACAGGGGGAGGCACCGGGGAGCTGTTTTTT. This chain uses TRBV5-1 with TRBJ2-2, with 8 positions matching TRBD1. CDR3 length: 16 residues. CDR1 and CDR2 from the germline V gene are SGHRS and YFSETQ. The trim removed 0 bases at V and 4 bases at J, leaving 5 bases unmatched.

This clonotype was recorded a few times. The chain employs TRBV11-1 and TRBJ2-7, with 8 bases lining up with TRBD1. Germline V CDR1 and CDR2: SGHAT, FQDESV (reference sequence). With 5 bases clipped from V and 6 bases from J, the junction kept 9 bases outside the gene matches. The length of the CDR3 is 14 residues. The CDR3: CASSREQGVREQYF. The DNA of the CDR3 is TGTGCCAGCAGCCGAGAACAGGGGGTCCGCGAGCAGTACTTC.

In this sample, this clonotype turned up a few times. This chain connects TRBV11-2 to TRBJ1-1, with 7 bases lining up with TRBD1. The CDR3 spans 16 residues. Germline CDR1 reads SGHAT; CDR2 reads FQNNGV. The V gene end was trimmed by 4 bases and the J gene end by 0 bases; junction bases not matched to a gene: 8. This CDR3 reads CASSSFRGQMNTEAFF. In DNA form, the CDR3 reads TGTGCCAGCAGCTCCTTTAGGGGACAGATGAACACTGAAGCTTTCTTT.

CDR3 sequence reads: CSARRQGIDGYTF. CDR3 bases: TGCAGTGCTAGACGACAGGGAATCGATGGCTACACCTTC. The chain uses TRBV20-1 and TRBJ1-2, with TRBD1 matching over 7 bases. The CDR3 runs to 13 residues. The trim removed 2 bases at V and 6 bases at J, leaving 6 bases unmatched. The germline CDR1 and CDR2 sequences are DFQATT and SNEGSKA (reference sequence).

V usage is TRBV9 and J usage is TRBJ2-2; tentatively, D is TRBD1 or TRBD2 (5 bases each). This CDR3 is built from 15 residues. Germline-derived CDR1 and CDR2 are SGDLS and YYNGEE. The germline V and J ends were trimmed by 4 bases and 6 bases, with 16 bases remaining between them. The CDR3 protein is CASSSSGTDAGELFF. The CDR3 DNA reads as TGTGCCAGCAGCTCGTCGGGGACGGATGCCGGGGAGCTGTTTTTT.

This clonotype was seen a handful of times. The V and J genes are TRBV27 and TRBJ1-3, with no clear D. The V gene's germline CDR1 is MNHEY and CDR2 SMNVEV (reference sequence). CDR3 size: 15 residues. V gave up 2 bases and J gave up 2 bases, with 10 bases separating them. The CDR3 is CASSLSRGAGNTIYF. The CDR3 DNA is TGTGCCAGCAGTTTAAGCCGGGGAGCTGGAAACACCATATATTTT.

The chain recombines TRBV5-1 with TRBJ2-4; no firm D call. Germline loops: CDR1 SGHRS, CDR2 YFSETQ. CDR3 length: 13 residues. The V gene lost 4 bases and the J gene lost 2 bases, with 7 bases spanning the gap. CDR3 protein: CASSNPTKNIQYF. The CDR3 DNA reads as TGCGCCAGCAGCAATCCTACCAAAAACATTCAGTACTTC. Full variable domain (outside the CDR3, taken from reference TRBV5-1 and TRBJ2-4): KAGVTQTPRYLIKTRGQQVTLSCSPISGHRSVSWYQQTPGQGLQFLFEYFSETQRNKGNFPGRFSGRQFSNSRSEMNVSTLELGDSALYLCASSNPTKNIQYFGAGTRLSVL.

The rearrangement joins TRBV20-1 to TRBJ2-5; TRBD1 or TRBD2 may be the D gene (5 bases each). The J call is in doubt because the DNA end fits TRBJ2-1 better. Germline CDR1 and CDR2: DFQATT and SNEGSKA (reference sequence). The CDR3 consists of 16 residues. Here the CDR3 reads CSARRGSGLVRDEQFF. For the CDR3, the DNA is TGCAGTGCTAGGAGAGGGTCGGGGCTAGTCAGGGATGAGCAGTTCTTC.